This TCR beta chain came from a study of CD8+CD57+ T cells in acquired aplastic anemia. As for the study in general: Sorted CD4+ and CD8+ cells yielded 2.5 to 3.5 ug of DNA on average. The study's findings and limits: Patients and controls had in common approximately 29 CD8+ CDR3 sequences.

Only patients with CD8+CD57+ cell expansion on flow cytometry were chosen for sequencing. Severe acquired aplastic anemia was the diagnosis recorded for all patients. According to the study, genomic DNA was the template for TCR beta VDJ and CDR3 profiling. One entry per CDR3 protein results from TCRdb running MiXCR on the reads. Among 150,000 to 200,000 distinct CDR3 sequences listed, under 55% were seen once. The germline V gene encodes CDR1 ENHRY and CDR2 SYGVKD. The CDR3 totals 15 residues. The germline V and J ends were trimmed by 7 bases and 0 bases, with 16 bases remaining between them. This clonotype showed up just once. Its cognate antigen is unknown.

The gene calls are TRBV10-3 and TRBJ2-7; no definite D call. The sample consisted of sorted CD4+, CD8+, or CD8+CD57+ T cells (not recorded which) from PBMCs. This TCR was recovered from a human donor with aplastic anemia. CDR3 loop: CAITPAVGLSYEQYF. The CDR3 DNA reads as TGTGCCATCACGCCGGCGGTCGGGCTCTCCTACGAGCAGTACTTC.